This passage covers 29 T cell receptor beta chains from one sample sequenced in a study of human T cells and chemical hapten exposure. A single record per CDR3 protein comes from TCRdb applying MiXCR to the RACE reads. The repertoire includes 45,000 to 70,000 distinct CDR3 sequences, approximately 8.6% of them detected once, and about 14% sits in the top ten. The time point was: patch test 1, 2 weeks after DPC sensitization. Treatment of the sample: therapeutic diphenylcyclopropenone sensitization with weekly scalp DPC. The material was whole blood, obtained in connection with sensitization to the hapten diphenylcyclopropenone (DPC). All receptors derive from a woman aged 40 to 55 with alopecia areata. Some clones in this sample may be carry-over from other donors' samples.

This clonotype has only a few counts. J is TRBJ2-2 and V is TRBV12-3 or TRBV12-4; D gene uncertain. The CDR3 length is 14 residues. Trimming shortened V by 4 bases and J by 0 bases, and 6 bases separated the two germline ends. Here the CDR3 DNA reads TGTGCCAGCAGTTACCATCCGAACACCGGGGAGCTGTTTTTT. Protein sequence: CASSYHPNTGELFF.

This clonotype was picked up many times. The chain couples TRBV6-2 or TRBV6-3 to TRBJ2-7; tentative D call: TRBD1 (6 bases). Germline lookup yields CDR1 MNHEY and CDR2 SVGEGT. CDR3 size: 14 residues. The V gene lost 7 bases and the J gene lost 1 base, with 14 bases spanning the gap. CDR3 in amino acids: CASIRWGRSYEQYF. The CDR3 region has the DNA TGTGCCAGCATTCGATGGGGGCGTTCCTACGAGCAGTACTTC.

The genes are TRBV12-3 or TRBV12-4 and TRBJ1-5, with TRBD1 identical over 9 bases. J was trimmed by 0 bases and V by 6 bases; bases with no gene match: 6. This CDR3 is 16 amino acids long. CDR3 in DNA: TGTGCCAGCAGCCTCCGACAGGGGGGTAGCAATCAGCCCCAGCATTTT. This translates into CASSLRQGGSNQPQHF.

This rearrangement joins TRBV9 to TRBJ2-2; no clear D gene. CDR1 is SGDLS and CDR2 is YYNGEE in the germline V gene. V lost 3 bases and J 7 bases, leaving 10 bases between the germline ends. The CDR3 length is 13 residues. The CDR3 region is CASSESVNGELFF. The CDR3 nucleotides are TGTGCCAGCAGCGAGAGCGTGAACGGGGAGCTGTTTTTT.

This clonotype was observed at least ten times. The rearrangement uses TRBV3-1 and TRBJ2-7; no clear D gene. The germline V gene encodes CDR1 LGHDT and CDR2 YNNKEL (reference sequence). CDR3 length: 12 amino acids. V lost 1 base to trimming and J lost 5 bases, with 6 bases between them. The DNA for the CDR3 is TGTGCCAGCAGCCAAGCCTTCCACGAGCAGTACTTC. As protein: CASSQAFHEQYF.

The chain has TRBV4-2 and TRBJ2-3; 9 bases line up with TRBD2. The CDR3 is made up of 20 amino acids. With 0 bases clipped from V and 0 bases from J, the junction kept 13 bases outside the gene matches. Germline V gene sequence: CDR1 LGHNA, CDR2 YNFKEQ. CDR3 sequence: CASSQDIGGGVHYSTDTQYF. The CDR3 bases are TGTGCCAGCAGCCAAGATATAGGCGGGGGGGTACATTATAGCACAGATACGCAGTATTTT.

This clonotype has a handful of counts. J is TRBJ2-5 and V is TRBV7-3; 10 bases align to TRBD2. This CDR3 has 16 residues. V dropped 3 bases and J dropped 1; count of bases not matched to a gene: 5. Germline-derived CDR1 and CDR2 are SGHTA and FQGTGA. This CDR3 reads CASSLASGGLQETQYF. Written as DNA, the CDR3 is TGTGCCAGCAGCTTGGCTAGCGGGGGTCTCCAAGAGACCCAGTACTTC.

This clonotype came up a few times. This chain links TRBV12-5 with TRBJ2-7; TRBD2 matches 15 bases. Unmatched junction bases numbered 10, after V lost 1 base and J lost 0 bases. The length of the CDR3 is 20 residues. Germline V gives CDR1 LGHNT, CDR2 FRNRAP. DNA of the CDR3: TGTGCTAGTGGTTTGGGGCCCGGACTAGCGGGGGGGCCCAGCTCCTACGAGCAGTACTTC. It encodes CASGLGPGLAGGPSSYEQYF.

This clonotype was observed many times. V usage is TRBV20-1 and J usage is TRBJ2-3, with D possibly TRBD2 on 6 matching bases. Per the germline V gene, CDR1 is DFQATT and CDR2 is SNEGSKA (reference sequence). Trimming shortened V by 0 bases and J by 3 bases, and 13 bases separated the two germline ends. This CDR3 region has 15 residues. The CDR3 DNA reads TGCAGTGCTAGAGAAGGAAGGACTATAACAGATACGCAGTATTTT. Translated: CSAREGRTITDTQYF.

In this sample, this clonotype turned up a few times. V is TRBV6-5 and J is TRBJ2-7, with D hard to call. Per germline, CDR1 MNHEY and CDR2 SVGAGI. The V gene lost 5 bases and the J gene lost 4 bases, with 9 bases spanning the gap. The CDR3 consists of 12 residues. The CDR3 loop is CASSPGMYEQYF. The CDR3 DNA sequence: TGTGCCAGCAGTCCCGGAATGTACGAGCAGTACTTC.

This clonotype showed up many times. The chain recombines TRBV20-1 with TRBJ1-1; TRBD1 agrees at 10 bases. The V segment lost 0 bases and the J segment 4 bases; nucleotides outside the gene matches: 8. The germline V gene has CDR1 DFQATT and CDR2 SNEGSKA (reference sequence). This CDR3 is built from 16 residues. The DNA of the CDR3 is TGCAGTGCTAGAGACCCCGACAGGGGGCGAGGCACTGAAGCTTTCTTT. Its translation is CSARDPDRGRGTEAFF.

This clonotype was seen ten or more times. The chain uses TRBV29-1 and TRBJ2-7; D call uncertain. The CDR3 covers 13 residues. Per germline, CDR1 SQVTM and CDR2 ANQGSEA. Trimming stripped 0 bases from V and 0 bases from J, with 6 bases between. Written as DNA, the CDR3 is TGCAGCGTTGAAGAAAAAAGCTCCTACGAGCAGTACTTC. This gives the protein CSVEEKSSYEQYF.

Ten or more counts support this clonotype. The chain links TRBV3-1 to TRBJ2-3; D is possibly TRBD2 (5 bases). Germline V CDR1 and CDR2: LGHDT, YNNKEL (reference sequence). This CDR3 has 15 residues. The V end was cut by 0 bases, the J end by 3 bases, with 10 bases between. The CDR3, as DNA: TGTGCCAGCAGCCAAGATCCCCGGGGAACAGATACGCAGTATTTT. This codes for CASSQDPRGTDTQYF.

This clonotype was observed many times. V is TRBV6-2 or TRBV6-3 and J is TRBJ2-5; no firm D call. The CDR3 extends over 13 amino acids. V dropped 0 bases and J dropped 7 bases, with 9 bases sitting between them. Germline CDR1 MNHEY, CDR2 SVGEGT. The CDR3 DNA reads TGTGCCAGCAGTTACTCAGAGGAAGGGACCCAGTACTTC. This sequence encodes CASSYSEEGTQYF.

The V call is TRBV6-5, the J call TRBJ2-7, with D possibly matching TRBD1 (5 bases). Germline assignment: CDR1 MNHEY and CDR2 SVGAGI. Trimming cost V 8 bases and J 7 bases, with 18 bases left between them. This CDR3 region has 13 residues. CDR3: CASSRGAVGEQYF. The CDR3 nucleotides are TGTGCCAGCTCAAGGGGTGCCGTGGGGGAGCAGTACTTC.

This clonotype was picked up many times. V gene TRBV29-1 combines with J gene TRBJ2-7; TRBD2 aligns across 7 bases. Germline loops: CDR1 SQVTM, CDR2 ANQGSEA. V dropped 7 bases and J dropped 2; count of bases not matched to a gene: 8. The CDR3 is 13 residues long. CDR3 region: CSGGGGTPYEQYF. CDR3 in DNA: TGCAGCGGGGGCGGGGGTACGCCCTACGAGCAGTACTTC.

This clonotype showed up just a few times. The junction and the germline gene differ at one end; a read error may be behind it. The gene calls are TRBV4-1 and TRBJ2-1; 7 nucleotides align to TRBD1. Germline V lookup: CDR1 MGHRA, CDR2 YSYEKL. This CDR3 is built from 16 residues. As DNA, the CDR3 is TGCGCCAGCAGCGAAGACCGCACAGGGGTGAGGAATGAGCAGTTCTTC. Amino acid sequence: CASSEDRTGVRNEQFF.

The CDR3 is CASSPVAGRSTDTQYF. CDR3 nucleotides: TGTGCCAGCAGCCCTGTAGCGGGGAGGAGCACAGATACGCAGTATTTT. This rearrangement joins TRBV7-9 to TRBJ2-3; 8 bases are shared with TRBD2. The germline CDR1 and CDR2 sequences are SEHNR and FQNEAQ (reference sequence). CDR3 length equals 16 residues. Germline trimming cut 5 bases from V and 0 bases from J; bases unmatched to any gene: 7.

Ten or more counts support this clonotype. V usage is TRBV18 and J usage is TRBJ2-3, with a tentative D call TRBD2 (5 bases). The CDR3 extends over 15 amino acids. Trimming took off 5 bases at V and 0 bases at J, with 12 bases between the two ends. The V gene's germline CDR1 is KGHSH and CDR2 LQKENI. CDR3 loop: CASSGRTGSTDTQYF. CDR3 bases: TGTGCCAGCTCAGGGCGGACGGGAAGCACAGATACGCAGTATTTT.

Many counts were recorded for this clonotype. The J gene is TRBJ1-3, the V gene TRBV12-3 or TRBV12-4; D may be TRBD1 (6 bases). The V end was cut by 3 bases, the J end by 8 bases, with 20 bases between. CDR3 length: 16 residues. CDR3: CASSFVLTGGFDTIYF. The CDR3 DNA sequence: TGTGCCAGCAGTTTCGTGCTGACAGGAGGGTTCGACACCATATATTTT.

This clonotype was detected only a few times. This chain joins TRBV6-1 and TRBJ1-1, with 9 positions matching TRBD1. V lost 4 bases and J lost 4; bases outside the gene matches: 10. The length of the CDR3 is 16 residues. Germline CDR1 and CDR2: MNHNS and SASEGT. Here the CDR3 reads CASSATAGTGPTEAFF. For the CDR3, the DNA is TGTGCCAGCAGTGCTACCGCCGGGACAGGGCCCACTGAAGCTTTCTTT.

J is TRBJ2-2 and V is TRBV12-3 or TRBV12-4; tentatively, D is TRBD2 (7 bases). The CDR3 loop spans 15 amino acids. V lost 5 bases, J lost 4 bases, and 14 bases lay in between. The CDR3 region is CASSPRGARTGELFF. The CDR3 DNA sequence: TGTGCCAGCAGTCCCCGGGGGGCGCGCACCGGGGAGCTGTTTTTT.

Points on this clonotype: A read error may produce the germline difference seen at one junction end. The chain uses TRBV6-6 and TRBJ1-6; 10 nucleotides agree with TRBD1. Per germline, CDR1 MNHNY and CDR2 SVGAGI (reference sequence). The CDR3 is made up of 15 amino acids. CDR3 amino acids: CVSRREGQGNSPLHF. The CDR3 DNA is TGTGTCAGCCGTCGAGAGGGACAGGGGAATTCACCCCTCCACTTT.

In its sample, this clonotype was seen many times. CDR3 sequence (DNA): TGTGCCAGCAGCCAAGATCCAGCGGGGTACGCGAACACCGGGGAGCTGTTTTTT. Residues: CASSQDPAGYANTGELFF. The chain has TRBV3-1 and TRBJ2-2; 7 nucleotides align to TRBD2. The CDR3 spans 18 residues. Germline loops: CDR1 LGHDT, CDR2 YNNKEL (reference sequence). V was pared by 0 bases and J by 0 bases, with 7 bases of the junction left unmatched.

The rearrangement uses TRBV4-2 and TRBJ2-3; no firm D call. CDR1 and CDR2 (germline): LGHNA, YNFKEQ. V was clipped by 5 bases and J by 0 bases, with 12 bases between them. This CDR3 has 15 amino acids. Here the CDR3 reads CASSDRLDSTDTQYF. CDR3 nucleotide sequence: TGTGCCAGCAGCGATCGACTGGATAGCACAGATACGCAGTATTTT.

The J gene is TRBJ2-3, the V gene TRBV3-1, with TRBD2 matching 7 bases. Per the germline V gene, CDR1 is LGHDT and CDR2 is YNNKEL (reference sequence). The junction had 6 bases not matched to a gene; V was cut back by 3 bases and J by 3 bases. CDR3 size: 15 residues. CDR3 residues: CASSHSGAGTDTQYF. For the CDR3, the DNA is TGTGCCAGCAGCCATAGCGGAGCGGGAACAGATACGCAGTATTTT.

This clonotype was detected ten times or more. J is TRBJ2-2 and V is TRBV27; no reliable D call. V lost 5 bases and J lost 4, with 17 bases in between. CDR3 length: 16 amino acids. Per germline, CDR1 MNHEY and CDR2 SMNVEV (reference sequence). The CDR3 loop reads CASSVTQDRRTGELFF. DNA of the CDR3: TGTGCCAGCAGTGTAACGCAGGATAGACGCACCGGGGAGCTGTTTTTT.

This clonotype was observed a few times. This sequence joins TRBV7-9 and TRBJ1-5, with D perhaps matching TRBD1 (5 bases). Trimming left V 8 bases short and J 5 bases short, with 13 bases between. The V gene's germline CDR1 is SEHNR and CDR2 FQNEAQ (reference sequence). The CDR3 is 13 amino acids. This CDR3 reads CASGQAGDQPQHF. The CDR3 DNA is TGTGCCAGCGGTCAGGCGGGGGATCAGCCCCAGCATTTT. Full variable domain (rest looked up from reference TRBV7-9 and TRBJ1-5): DTGVSQNPRHKITKRGQNVTFRCDPISEHNRLYWYRQTLGQGPEFLTYFQNEAQLEKSRLLSDRFSAERPKGSFSTLEIQRTEQGDSAMYLCASGQAGDQPQHFGDGTRLSIL.

At least ten counts were recorded for this clonotype. The DNA of the CDR3 is TGTGCCAGCAGCCAAGTTCGGGGGGTTAACAATGAGCAGTTCTTC. Translating gives CASSQVRGVNNEQFF. V is TRBV4-2 and J is TRBJ2-1; TRBD2 matches 7 bases. The CDR3 covers 15 residues. V was clipped by 1 base and J by 5 bases; unmatched bases: 5. Per germline, CDR1 LGHNA and CDR2 YNFKEQ.